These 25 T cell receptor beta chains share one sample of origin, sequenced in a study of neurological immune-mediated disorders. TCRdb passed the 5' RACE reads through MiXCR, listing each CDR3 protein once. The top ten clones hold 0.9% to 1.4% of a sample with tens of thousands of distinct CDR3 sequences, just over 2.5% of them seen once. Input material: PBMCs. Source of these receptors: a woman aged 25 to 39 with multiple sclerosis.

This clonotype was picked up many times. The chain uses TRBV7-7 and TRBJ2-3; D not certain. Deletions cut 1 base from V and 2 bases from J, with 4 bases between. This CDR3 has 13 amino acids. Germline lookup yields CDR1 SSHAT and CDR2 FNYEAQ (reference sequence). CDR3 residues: CASSLGPTDTQYF. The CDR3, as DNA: TGTGCCAGCAGCTTAGGGCCCACAGATACGCAGTATTTT. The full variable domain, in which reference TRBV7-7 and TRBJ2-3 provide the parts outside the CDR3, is GAGVSQSPRYKVTKRGQDVTLRCDPISSHATLYWYQQALGQGPEFLTYFNYEAQPDKSGLPSDRFSAERPEGSISTLTIQRTEQRDSAMYRCASSLGPTDTQYFGPGTRLTVL.

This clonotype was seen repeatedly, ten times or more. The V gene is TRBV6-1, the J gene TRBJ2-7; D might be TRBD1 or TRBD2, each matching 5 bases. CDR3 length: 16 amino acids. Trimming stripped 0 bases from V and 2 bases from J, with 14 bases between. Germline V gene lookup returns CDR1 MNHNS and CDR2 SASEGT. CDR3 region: CASSEAGGTSPYEQYF. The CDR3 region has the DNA TGTGCCAGCAGTGAAGCTGGGGGAACTTCTCCCTACGAGCAGTACTTC.

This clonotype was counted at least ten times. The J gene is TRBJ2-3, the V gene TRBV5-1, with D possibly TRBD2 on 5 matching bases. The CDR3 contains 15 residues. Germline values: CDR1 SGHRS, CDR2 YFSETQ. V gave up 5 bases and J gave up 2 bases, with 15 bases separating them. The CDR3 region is CASRGSGNPTDTQYF. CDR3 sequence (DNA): TGCGCCAGCAGAGGGTCCGGGAACCCCACAGATACGCAGTATTTT.

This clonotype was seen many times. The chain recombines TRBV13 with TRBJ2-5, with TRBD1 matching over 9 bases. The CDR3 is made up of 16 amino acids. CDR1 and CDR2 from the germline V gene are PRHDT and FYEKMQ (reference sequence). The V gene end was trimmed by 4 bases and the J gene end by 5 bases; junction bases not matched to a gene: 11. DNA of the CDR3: TGTGCCAGCAGCTCAGAAACCGGGACAGGGCGGGAGACCCAGTACTTC. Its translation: CASSSETGTGRETQYF. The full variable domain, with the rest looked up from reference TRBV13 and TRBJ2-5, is AAGVIQSPRHLIKEKRETATLKCYPIPRHDTVYWYQQGPGQDPQFLISFYEKMQSDKGSIPDRFSAQQFSDYHSELNMSSLELGDSALYFCASSSETGTGRETQYFGPGTRLLVL.

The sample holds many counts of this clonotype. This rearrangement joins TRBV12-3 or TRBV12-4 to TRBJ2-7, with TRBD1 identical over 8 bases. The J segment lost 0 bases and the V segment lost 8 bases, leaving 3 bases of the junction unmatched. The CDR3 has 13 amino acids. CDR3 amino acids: CASGTGGSYEQYF. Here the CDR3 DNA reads TGTGCCAGCGGTACAGGGGGCTCCTACGAGCAGTACTTC.

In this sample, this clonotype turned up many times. CDR3 protein: CASGQPAGYPYGYTF. DNA for the CDR3: TGTGCCAGCGGACAGCCTGCCGGTTATCCCTATGGCTACACCTTC. The V gene is TRBV27, the J gene TRBJ1-2; weak D call: TRBD1 (6 bases). The CDR3 consists of 15 residues. The V gene's germline CDR1 is MNHEY and CDR2 SMNVEV (reference sequence). The ends were cut back, 8 bases at V and 4 bases at J, with 20 bases in the middle.

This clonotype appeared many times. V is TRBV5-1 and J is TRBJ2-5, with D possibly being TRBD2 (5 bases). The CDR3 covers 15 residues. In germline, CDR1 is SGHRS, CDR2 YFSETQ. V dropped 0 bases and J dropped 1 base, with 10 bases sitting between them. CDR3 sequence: CASSLAASSQETQYF. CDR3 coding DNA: TGCGCCAGCAGCTTGGCCGCTAGCAGCCAAGAGACCCAGTACTTC.

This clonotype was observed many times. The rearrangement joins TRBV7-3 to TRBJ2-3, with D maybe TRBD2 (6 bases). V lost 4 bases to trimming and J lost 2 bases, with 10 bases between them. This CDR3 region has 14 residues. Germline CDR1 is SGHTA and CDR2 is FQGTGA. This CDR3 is CASSWGGTTDTQYF. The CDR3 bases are TGTGCCAGCAGCTGGGGCGGGACCACAGATACGCAGTATTTT.

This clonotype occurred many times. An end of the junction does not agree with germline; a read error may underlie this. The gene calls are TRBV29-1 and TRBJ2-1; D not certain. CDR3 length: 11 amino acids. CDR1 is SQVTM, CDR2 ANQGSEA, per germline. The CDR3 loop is CSVVTARTETF. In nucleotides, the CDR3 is TGCAGCGTTGTTACAGCCCGGACCGAGACCTTC.

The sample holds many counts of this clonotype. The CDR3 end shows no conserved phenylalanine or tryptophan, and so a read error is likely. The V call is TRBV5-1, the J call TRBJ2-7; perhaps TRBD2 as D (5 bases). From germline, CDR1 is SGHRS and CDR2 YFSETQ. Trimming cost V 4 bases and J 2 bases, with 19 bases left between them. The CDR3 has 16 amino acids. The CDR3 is CASSVAVQDFPYEQYC. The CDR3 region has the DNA TGCGCCAGCAGCGTGGCCGTTCAGGACTTTCCCTACGAGCAGTACTGC.

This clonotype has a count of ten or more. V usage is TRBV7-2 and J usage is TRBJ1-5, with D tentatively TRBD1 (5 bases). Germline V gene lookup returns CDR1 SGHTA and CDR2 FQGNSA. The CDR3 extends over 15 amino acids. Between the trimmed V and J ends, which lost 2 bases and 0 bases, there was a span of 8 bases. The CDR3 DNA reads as TGTGCCAGCAGCTTACAAGGGGATAGCAATCAGCCCCAGCATTTT. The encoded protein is CASSLQGDSNQPQHF. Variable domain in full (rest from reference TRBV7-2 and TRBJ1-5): GAGVSQSPSNKVTEKGKDVELRCDPISGHTALYWYRQSLGQGLEFLIYFQGNSAPDKSGLPSDRFSAERTGGSVSTLTIQRTQQEDSAVYLCASSLQGDSNQPQHFGDGTRLSIL.

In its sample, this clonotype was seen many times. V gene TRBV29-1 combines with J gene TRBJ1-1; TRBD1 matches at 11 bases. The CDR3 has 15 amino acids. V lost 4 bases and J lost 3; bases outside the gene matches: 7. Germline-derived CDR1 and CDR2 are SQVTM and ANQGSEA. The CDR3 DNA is TGCAGCGTTGTGGGACAGGGGGAAGTTTACACTGAAGCTTTCTTT. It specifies CSVVGQGEVYTEAFF.

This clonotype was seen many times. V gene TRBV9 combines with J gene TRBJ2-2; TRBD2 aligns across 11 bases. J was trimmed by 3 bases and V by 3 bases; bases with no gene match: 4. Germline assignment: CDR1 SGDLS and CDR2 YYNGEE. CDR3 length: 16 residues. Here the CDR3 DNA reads TGTGCCAGCAGCGGAGCTAGCGGGGGGTACACCGGGGAGCTGTTTTTT. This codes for CASSGASGGYTGELFF.

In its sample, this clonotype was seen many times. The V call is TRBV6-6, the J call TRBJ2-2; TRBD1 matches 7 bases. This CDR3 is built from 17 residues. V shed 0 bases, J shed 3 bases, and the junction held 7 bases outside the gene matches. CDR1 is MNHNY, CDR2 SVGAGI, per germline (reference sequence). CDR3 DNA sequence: TGTGCCAGCAGTTACTCGAGGGGACAGCCGGACACCGGGGAGCTGTTTTTT. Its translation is CASSYSRGQPDTGELFF.

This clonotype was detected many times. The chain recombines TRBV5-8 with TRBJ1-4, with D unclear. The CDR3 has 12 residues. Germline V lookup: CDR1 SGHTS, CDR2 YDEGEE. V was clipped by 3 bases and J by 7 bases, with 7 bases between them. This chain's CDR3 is CASSWGPEKLFF. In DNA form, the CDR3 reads TGTGCCAGCAGCTGGGGTCCTGAAAAACTGTTTTTT.

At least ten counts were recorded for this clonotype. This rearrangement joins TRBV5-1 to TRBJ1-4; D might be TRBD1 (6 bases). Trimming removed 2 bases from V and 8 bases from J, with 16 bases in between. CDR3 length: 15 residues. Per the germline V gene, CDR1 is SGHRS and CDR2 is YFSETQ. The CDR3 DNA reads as TGCGCCAGCAGCTTCTCAGGGGCCGAGGGGGAAAAACTGTTTTTT. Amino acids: CASSFSGAEGEKLFF.

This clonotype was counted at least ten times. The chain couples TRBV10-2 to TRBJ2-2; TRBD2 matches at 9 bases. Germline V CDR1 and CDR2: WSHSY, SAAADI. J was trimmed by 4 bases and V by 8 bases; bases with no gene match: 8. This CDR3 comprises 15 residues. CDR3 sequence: CASWVAGGPTGELFF. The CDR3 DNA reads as TGCGCCAGCTGGGTTGCGGGAGGGCCCACCGGGGAGCTGTTTTTT.

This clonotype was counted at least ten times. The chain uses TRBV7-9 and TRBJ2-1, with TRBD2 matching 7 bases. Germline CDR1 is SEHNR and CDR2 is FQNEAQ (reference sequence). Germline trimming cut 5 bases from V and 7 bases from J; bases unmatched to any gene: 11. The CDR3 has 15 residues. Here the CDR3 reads CASSPREEVTNEQFF. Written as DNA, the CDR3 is TGTGCCAGCAGCCCCCGGGAGGAGGTTACTAATGAGCAGTTCTTC.

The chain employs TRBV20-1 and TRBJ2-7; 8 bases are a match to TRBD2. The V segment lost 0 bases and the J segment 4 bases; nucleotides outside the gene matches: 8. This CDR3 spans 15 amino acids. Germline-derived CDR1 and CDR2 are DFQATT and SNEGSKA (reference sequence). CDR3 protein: CSAREASGGRYEQYF. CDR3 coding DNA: TGCAGTGCTAGAGAGGCGAGCGGGGGACGTTACGAGCAGTACTTC.

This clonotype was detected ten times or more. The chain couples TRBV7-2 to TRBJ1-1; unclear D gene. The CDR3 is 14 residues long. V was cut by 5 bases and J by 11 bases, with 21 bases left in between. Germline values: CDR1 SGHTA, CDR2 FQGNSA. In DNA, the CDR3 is TGTGCCAGCAGCCCCCACCAGGAAACTTTTGGGGCTTTCTTT. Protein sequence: CASSPHQETFGAFF. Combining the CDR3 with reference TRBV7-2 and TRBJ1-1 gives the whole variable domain GAGVSQSPSNKVTEKGKDVELRCDPISGHTALYWYRQSLGQGLEFLIYFQGNSAPDKSGLPSDRFSAERTGGSVSTLTIQRTQQEDSAVYLCASSPHQETFGAFFGQGTRLTVV.

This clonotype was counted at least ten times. The CDR3 bases are TGTGCCAGCAGCTTAACAAGGGTTGACTATGGCTACACCTTC. Translating it yields CASSLTRVDYGYTF. The chain recombines TRBV7-3 with TRBJ1-2; D unresolved. The V end lost 0 bases, the J end lost 3 bases, and 8 bases lay between the germline ends. The CDR3 covers 14 residues. Germline CDR1 and CDR2: SGHTA and FQGTGA. Full variable domain (remainder filled in from reference TRBV7-3 and TRBJ1-2): GAGVSQTPSNKVTEKGKYVELRCDPISGHTALYWYRQSLGQGPEFLIYFQGTGAADDSGLPNDRFFAVRPEGSVSTLKIQRTERGDSAVYLCASSLTRVDYGYTFGSGTRLTVV.

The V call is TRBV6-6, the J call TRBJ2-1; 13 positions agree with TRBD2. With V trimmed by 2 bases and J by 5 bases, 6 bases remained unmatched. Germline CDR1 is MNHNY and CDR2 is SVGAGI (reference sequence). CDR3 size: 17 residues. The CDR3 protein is CASSYARLAGGNNEQFF. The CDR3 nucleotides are TGTGCCAGCAGTTACGCTAGACTAGCGGGGGGTAACAATGAGCAGTTCTTC.

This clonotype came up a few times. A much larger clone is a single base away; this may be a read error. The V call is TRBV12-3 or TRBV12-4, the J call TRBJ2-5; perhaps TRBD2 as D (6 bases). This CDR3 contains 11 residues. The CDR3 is CDSSAGSAQYF. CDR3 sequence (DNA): TGTGACAGCAGTGCGGGGTCCGCCCAGTACTTC.

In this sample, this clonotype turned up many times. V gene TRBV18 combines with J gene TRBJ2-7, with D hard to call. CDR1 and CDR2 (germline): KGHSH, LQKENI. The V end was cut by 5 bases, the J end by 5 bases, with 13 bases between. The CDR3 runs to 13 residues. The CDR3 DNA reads TGTGCCAGCTCATTTCTTCTATTTGACGAGCAGTACTTC. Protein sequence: CASSFLLFDEQYF.

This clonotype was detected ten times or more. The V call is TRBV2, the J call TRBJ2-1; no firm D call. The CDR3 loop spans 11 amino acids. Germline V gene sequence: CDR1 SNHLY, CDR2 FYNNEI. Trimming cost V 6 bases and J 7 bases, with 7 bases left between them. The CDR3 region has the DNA TGTGCCAGCAGGAAAGTGAATGAGCAGTTCTTC. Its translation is CASRKVNEQFF.